These 18 T cell receptor beta chains were all obtained from the same sample, sequenced in a study of blood T cell repertoires in COVID-19. The repertoire was sequenced with immunoSEQ multiplex PCR; TCRdb's copy has only in-frame clones and lacks some. The repertoire has around 330,000 clones, around 85% of them found once; the top ten carry 1.9%. Material: PBMCs or T cells enriched from blood (not recorded which). These receptors all stem from a young woman who had been exposed to COVID-19.

The chain couples TRBV19 to TRBJ1-4; D uncertain. Trimming removed 2 bases at V and 5 bases at J, with 12 bases between. There are 15 residues in the CDR3. Germline CDR1 LNHDA, CDR2 SQIVND (reference sequence). CDR3: CASSIYSGKNEKLFF. CDR3 in DNA: TGTGCCAGTAGTATATACTCGGGGAAAAATGAAAAACTGTTTTTT.

V gene TRBV12-3 or TRBV12-4 combines with J gene TRBJ2-1, with TRBD2 as a possible D gene (5 bases). Trimming shortened V by 8 bases and J by 9 bases, and 5 bases separated the two germline ends. The CDR3 loop spans 9 amino acids. The CDR3 loop is CASGSEQFF. The CDR3 region has the DNA TGTGCCAGCGGGAGTGAGCAGTTCTTC.

CDR3 loop: CASSALTQNTGELFF. CDR3 bases: TGTGCCAGCAGCGCCCTAACCCAGAACACCGGGGAGCTGTTTTTT. The V gene is TRBV7-2, the J gene TRBJ2-2; no reliable D call. Per the germline V gene, CDR1 is SGHTA and CDR2 is FQGNSA. This CDR3 comprises 15 residues. V was cut by 5 bases and J by 1 base, with 11 bases left in between.

This clone appeared once. The V and J genes are TRBV19 and TRBJ1-2; 8 nucleotides match TRBD1. CDR3 length: 15 residues. V dropped 8 bases and J dropped 4; count of bases not matched to a gene: 12. CDR1 LNHDA and CDR2 SQIVND come from the germline V gene (reference sequence). CDR3 nucleotides: TGTGCCAGTGGACGGGAGGCAGGGGGCATCTATGGCTACACCTTC. It specifies CASGREAGGIYGYTF.

This clone came up once. The rearrangement links TRBV5-1 to TRBJ2-7; D not resolved. V lost 2 bases to trimming and J lost 0 bases, with 9 bases between them. Germline CDR1 is SGHRS and CDR2 is YFSETQ. This CDR3 is built from 14 residues. This CDR3 reads CASSFIGGSYEQYF. The CDR3 DNA reads as TGCGCCAGCAGCTTTATCGGTGGCTCCTACGAGCAGTACTTC.

V and J are TRBV28 and TRBJ2-7; the D gene is possibly TRBD1 (5 bases). The CDR3 has 13 amino acids. Trimming stripped 3 bases from V and 10 bases from J, with 16 bases between. Germline CDR1 and CDR2: MDHEN and SYDVKM. This CDR3 is CASSLGPDRGQYF. CDR3 bases: TGTGCCAGCAGTTTGGGGCCAGATAGAGGACAGTACTTC.

V usage is TRBV19 and J usage is TRBJ1-5; D remains ambiguous. CDR1 and CDR2 from the germline V gene are LNHDA and SQIVND (reference sequence). V lost 5 bases to trimming and J lost 8 bases, with 13 bases between them. The length of the CDR3 is 13 residues. The CDR3 DNA follows: TGTGCCAGTAGTCTGACTGACCTCGAGCCCCAGCATTTT. Translated, it gives CASSLTDLEPQHF.

The chain is built from TRBV7-8 and TRBJ2-3; 7 bases align to TRBD1. This CDR3 is 15 amino acids long. Losses at the gene ends were 5 bases for V and 2 bases for J; bases not matched to a gene: 7. Germline V CDR1 and CDR2: SGHVS, FQNEAQ. The chain's CDR3 is CASSPWTGPTDTQYF. Here the CDR3 DNA reads TGTGCCAGCAGCCCATGGACAGGTCCCACAGATACGCAGTATTTT.

V is TRBV4-3 and J is TRBJ2-3; weak D call: TRBD1 (5 bases). The CDR3 runs to 14 residues. CDR1 is LGHNA, CDR2 YSLEER, per germline. Trimming shortened V by 4 bases and J by 4 bases, and 12 bases separated the two germline ends. The CDR3 DNA is TGCGCCAGCAGCCGGGGCCGGACGTCAGATACGCAGTATTTT. Translating gives CASSRGRTSDTQYF.

The J gene is TRBJ1-4, the V gene TRBV18; 10 positions agree with TRBD1. Unmatched junction bases numbered 3, after V lost 3 bases and J lost 5 bases. The CDR3 is 15 amino acids. From germline, CDR1 is KGHSH and CDR2 LQKENI. The CDR3 spells CASSPQGQGNEKLFF. In DNA form, the CDR3 reads TGTGCCAGCTCACCCCAGGGACAGGGGAATGAAAAACTGTTTTTT.

CDR3 sequence: CASSPAIRTGPGNTIYF. In DNA form, the CDR3 reads TGCGCCAGCAGCCCAGCGATCCGGACAGGGCCTGGAAACACCATATATTTT. The V and J genes are TRBV4-1 and TRBJ1-3, with 8 bases that match TRBD1. This CDR3 comprises 17 residues. Trimming at V came to 4 bases and at J to 2 bases, leaving 10 bases not matched to a gene. Germline assignment: CDR1 MGHRA and CDR2 YSYEKL.

This chain joins TRBV5-1 and TRBJ1-2; no firm D call. The V end was cut by 0 bases, the J end by 1 base, with 10 bases between. The length of the CDR3 is 15 residues. The V gene's germline CDR1 is SGHRS and CDR2 YFSETQ. This CDR3 reads CASSLDGGINYGYTF. As DNA, the CDR3 is TGCGCCAGCAGCTTGGACGGAGGAATTAACTATGGCTACACCTTC.

CDR3 DNA: TGTGCCAGCTCACCACCTTCGACTAGCGGCACTCAAGAGACCCAGTACTTC. This codes for CASSPPSTSGTQETQYF. The chain joins TRBV18 to TRBJ2-5, with 9 bases fitting TRBD2. Germline values: CDR1 KGHSH, CDR2 LQKENI. Unmatched junction bases numbered 7, after V lost 0 bases and J lost 2 bases. The CDR3 is made up of 17 amino acids.

The chain is built from TRBV6-5 and TRBJ1-4; the D is unclear. Germline-derived CDR1 and CDR2 are MNHEY and SVGAGI. The CDR3 totals 13 residues. The CDR3 spells CDWAPFSNEKLFF. In DNA, the CDR3 is TGTGACTGGGCCCCTTTCTCTAATGAAAAACTGTTTTTT.

This chain connects TRBV20-1 to TRBJ2-5; tentative D call: TRBD1 (5 bases). Germline-derived CDR1 and CDR2 are DFQATT and SNEGSKA (reference sequence). CDR3 length: 13 amino acids. Trimming shortened V by 3 bases and J by 4 bases, and 12 bases separated the two germline ends. DNA for the CDR3: TGCAGTGCTAGTAATAATCAGGGAGAGACCCAGTACTTC. Encoded protein: CSASNNQGETQYF.

This clone was seen a few times. The CDR3 here is CASSRTSALDNEQFF. The CDR3 DNA is TGCGCCAGCAGCCGAACTAGCGCTCTTGACAATGAGCAGTTCTTC. V and J are TRBV5-1 and TRBJ2-1, with 7 bases that match TRBD2. V trimming: 4 bases; J trimming: 5 bases; junction bases outside the gene matches: 9. This CDR3 spans 15 amino acids. Per germline, CDR1 SGHRS and CDR2 YFSETQ.

The V call is TRBV29-1, the J call TRBJ2-5; 8 bases line up with TRBD1. J gave up 1 base and V 7 bases, and 8 bases lay outside the gene matches. CDR1 is SQVTM and CDR2 is ANQGSEA in the germline V gene. The CDR3 has 14 residues. CDR3 DNA: TGCAGCGGGACGGGACAGGCCCTCCAAGAGACCCAGTACTTC. It specifies CSGTGQALQETQYF.

The chain joins TRBV2 to TRBJ2-7, with D unresolved. In germline, CDR1 is SNHLY, CDR2 FYNNEI. The V and J ends lost 4 bases and 6 bases respectively, with 13 bases between them. The CDR3 runs to 13 residues. The CDR3 bases are TGTGCCAGCAGTGGGCCTCTAGGTGGCGAGCAGTACTTC. Its protein product is CASSGPLGGEQYF.